These T cell receptor beta chains were read from a single sample in a study of human T cells and chemical hapten exposure. TCRdb reprocessed the RACE reads with MiXCR, giving one entry per CDR3 protein. This sample has 100,000 or so distinct CDR3 sequences; 8% to 11% occur once, and the top ten carry roughly 2.4%. The sequencing here drew on whole blood, taken in connection with sensitization to the hapten diphenylcyclopropenone (DPC). The receptors here all came from a man aged 40-50 years with alopecia areata. Some clones in this sample may be carry-over from other donors' samples. CDR3s include the opening cysteine and the closing phenylalanine or tryptophan. D genes are given only for firm matches. For some rows the clone size is stated as once, few or many, or as a class when expanded; others skip it.

clone size: -
J gene: TRBJ2-3
D gene: -
V gene: TRBV30
CDR3 length: 12
CDR3 DNA: TGTGCCTGGAGTGTACTGGGACGGGACAAGTATTTT
CDR3 protein: CAWSVLGRDKYF

clone size: few
J gene: TRBJ2-1
D gene: TRBD1
V gene: TRBV6-6
CDR3 length: 15
CDR3 DNA: TGTGCCAGCAGGCCACAGGGGTCCTCCTACAATGAGCAGTTCTTC
CDR3 protein: CASRPQGSSYNEQFF

clone size: many
J gene: TRBJ1-3
D gene: -
V gene: TRBV29-1
CDR3 length: 13
CDR3 DNA: TGCAGCGTTTCCCAGAGCTCTGGAAACACCATATATTTT
CDR3 protein: CSVSQSSGNTIYF

clone size: few
J gene: TRBJ2-3
D gene: TRBD2
V gene: TRBV29-1
CDR3 length: 14
CDR3 DNA: TGCAGCGGGTTAGCGGGACGCAGCACAGATACGCAGTATTTT
CDR3 protein: CSGLAGRSTDTQYF

clone size: few
J gene: TRBJ1-5
D gene: TRBD1
V gene: TRBV12-3/TRBV12-4
CDR3 length: 15
CDR3 DNA: TGTGCCAGCAGTAACCTGGGGACAGTCAATCAGCCCCAGCATTTT
CDR3 protein: CASSNLGTVNQPQHF

clone size: -
J gene: TRBJ2-1
D gene: TRBD1
V gene: TRBV2
CDR3 length: 18
CDR3 DNA: TGTGCCAGCAGTCCACGCTTCCCCGGGACAGGGGGCGTCAATGAGCAGTTCTTC
CDR3 protein: CASSPRFPGTGGVNEQFF

clone size: many
J gene: TRBJ1-3
D gene: -
V gene: TRBV20-1
CDR3 length: 15
CDR3 DNA: TGCAGTGCTAGAGCTAATCCGGGGGTAGGAAACACCATATATTTT
CDR3 protein: CSARANPGVGNTIYF

clone size: few
J gene: TRBJ2-1
D gene: TRBD2
V gene: TRBV4-3
CDR3 length: 15
CDR3 DNA: TGCGCCAGCAGCCAGGGGACTAGCTCCTACAATGAGCAGTTCTTC
CDR3 protein: CASSQGTSSYNEQFF

clone size: few
J gene: TRBJ2-3
D gene: TRBD2
V gene: TRBV24-1
CDR3 length: 16
CDR3 DNA: TGTGCCACCAGTGATTTGGCGGGAGGATTATTGGATACGCAGTATTTT
CDR3 protein: CATSDLAGGLLDTQYF

clone size: -
J gene: TRBJ1-4
D gene: -
V gene: TRBV20-1
CDR3 length: 14
CDR3 DNA: TGCAGTGCTAGATCGGGCAGAGCAGCGAAAAAACTGTTTTTT
CDR3 protein: CSARSGRAAKKLFF

clone size: -
J gene: TRBJ1-1
D gene: -
V gene: TRBV6-6
CDR3 length: 16
CDR3 DNA: TGTGCCAGCAGGAATTTACAGGGACAAATGAACACTGAAGCTTTCTTT
CDR3 protein: CASRNLQGQMNTEAFF

clone size: -
J gene: TRBJ1-3
D gene: -
V gene: TRBV10-3
CDR3 length: 15
CDR3 DNA: TGTGCCATCTCGGATAGTCAATTCTCTGGAAACACCATATATTTT
CDR3 protein: CAISDSQFSGNTIYF

clone size: -
J gene: TRBJ1-2
D gene: -
V gene: TRBV24-1
CDR3 length: 13
CDR3 DNA: TGTGCCACCAGTGACACGGACTCCCGCGGCTACACCTTC
CDR3 protein: CATSDTDSRGYTF

clone size: few
J gene: TRBJ2-3
D gene: -
V gene: TRBV20-1
CDR3 length: 13
CDR3 DNA: TGCAGTGCCAGACTAGGCACGACAGATACGCAGTATTTT
CDR3 protein: CSARLGTTDTQYF

clone size: -
J gene: TRBJ2-1
D gene: TRBD1
V gene: TRBV20-1
CDR3 length: 13
CDR3 DNA: TGCAGTGCTCTGGGACAGTCCAACAATGAGCAGTTCTTC
CDR3 protein: CSALGQSNNEQFF

clone size: -
J gene: TRBJ2-3
D gene: TRBD1
V gene: TRBV12-3/TRBV12-4
CDR3 length: 19
CDR3 DNA: TGTGCCAGCAGTCCCAACCTCGGACAGGGGATGGGAAGCACAGATACGCAGTATTTT
CDR3 protein: CASSPNLGQGMGSTDTQYF

clone size: few
J gene: TRBJ1-2
D gene: -
V gene: TRBV18
CDR3 length: 15
CDR3 DNA: TGTGCCAGCTCACCTCCGCAGGGAAATAACTATGGCTACACCTTC
CDR3 protein: CASSPPQGNNYGYTF

clone size: -
J gene: TRBJ2-1
D gene: -
V gene: TRBV5-6
CDR3 length: 15
CDR3 DNA: TGTGCCAGCAGCCTGGACCCAACCCTAAACAATGAACAGTTCTTC
CDR3 protein: CASSLDPTLNNEQFF

clone size: few
J gene: TRBJ1-2
D gene: -
V gene: TRBV12-3/TRBV12-4
CDR3 length: 15
CDR3 DNA: TGTGCCAGCAGCTTGAGCGCCGGGACGGTCGATGGCTACACCTTC
CDR3 protein: CASSLSAGTVDGYTF

clone size: few
J gene: TRBJ2-2
D gene: -
V gene: TRBV13
CDR3 length: 14
CDR3 DNA: TGTGCCAGCAGCTTAGGGGATCCTACCGGGGAGCTGTTTTTT
CDR3 protein: CASSLGDPTGELFF

clone size: -
J gene: TRBJ2-1
D gene: TRBD2
V gene: TRBV7-2
CDR3 length: 16
CDR3 DNA: TGTGCCAGCAGCTTAGGGGGACTAGCGTATTACAATGAGCAGTTCTTC
CDR3 protein: CASSLGGLAYYNEQFF

clone size: -
J gene: TRBJ2-3
D gene: -
V gene: TRBV20-1
CDR3 length: 14
CDR3 DNA: TGCAGTGCTAGAGATTCGGGTAACATAGATACGCAGTATTTT
CDR3 protein: CSARDSGNIDTQYF

clone size: few
J gene: TRBJ2-1
D gene: -
V gene: TRBV29-1
CDR3 length: 17
CDR3 DNA: TGCAGCGTTGAACCCTGGGGCCGTGGCAGGGGACACAATGAGCAGTTCTTC
CDR3 protein: CSVEPWGRGRGHNEQFF

clone size: -
J gene: TRBJ2-1
D gene: -
V gene: TRBV5-5
CDR3 length: 13
CDR3 DNA: TGTGCCAGCAGCACCGGGATCACGAATGAGCAGTTCTTC
CDR3 protein: CASSTGITNEQFF

clone size: few
J gene: TRBJ1-5
D gene: -
V gene: TRBV15
CDR3 length: 16
CDR3 DNA: TGTGCCACCAGCAGAGATACCGAGGGACCGAGCGCGCCCCAGCATTTT
CDR3 protein: CATSRDTEGPSAPQHF

clone size: few
J gene: TRBJ2-7
D gene: -
V gene: TRBV7-2
CDR3 length: 14
CDR3 DNA: TGTGCCAGCAGCCCGTTCGGGATTACCTACGAGCAGTACTTC
CDR3 protein: CASSPFGITYEQYF